This T cell receptor (beta chain) derives from a study of OX40 agonist ivuxolimab in advanced cancers. On the study more broadly: The drug used for patients, ivuxolimab, was an agonistic anti-OX40 (CD134) antibody. General study points: The CD4+ and CD8+ T cells in the blood had expanded clonally by week 6 at 0.1 to 3.0 mg/kg.

Clones were sequenced by immunoSEQ multiplex PCR, and TCRdb holds only the in-frame ones, with some missing. The sample includes under 45,000 clones, just under 75% of them seen just once. Germline loops: CDR1 GTSNPN, CDR2 SVGIG (reference sequence). CDR3 length: 11 residues. V lost 5 bases and J 5 bases, leaving 10 bases between the germline ends. This clone was seen just once. Its specificity is unknown. The chain employs TRBV30 and TRBJ2-7, with D maybe TRBD2 (6 bases). Material: CD4+ or CD8+ T cells sorted from blood, obtained in a trial of the OX40 agonist ivuxolimab. This TCR came from an adult with an advanced solid tumor such as melanoma, head and neck, liver or kidney cancer. The CDR3 coding sequence is TGTGCCTGGGGGAGGTTGGACGAGCAGTACTTC. It specifies CAWGRLDEQYF.